This is a list of T cell receptor beta chains from one sample in a study of response to subunit inactivated influenza vaccine. Each CDR3 protein gets one entry after TCRdb re-called the RT-PCR reads with MiXCR. The data show hundreds of thousands of distinct CDR3 sequences, 7.6% seen once. Specimen: PBMCs from blood, collected about 23 months after vaccination. The origin of the receptors is a man aged 45 to 70 who received an inactivated influenza vaccine. Both conserved end residues are part of each CDR3. D genes are given only for firm matches. Not every row has a clone size; where given, it reads once, few, many or a size class.

d_gene	abundance	v_gene	j_gene	CDR3nt	CDR3aa
NA	many	TRBV12-3/TRBV12-4	TRBJ2-1	TGTGCCAGCAGCCCCGGGGGCCTCAATGAGCAGTTCTTC	CASSPGGLNEQFF
TRBD2	NA	TRBV19	TRBJ2-1	TGTGCCAGTAGTATGGTGGCGGGAGGCCACTACAATGAGCAGTTCTTC	CASSMVAGGHYNEQFF
TRBD2	NA	TRBV11-1	TRBJ2-5	TGTGCCAGCAGCTTAAAGCTCCTCTTATGGCGGGAGGGCCGGGAGACCCAGTACTTC	CASSLKLLLWREGRETQYF
NA	many	TRBV4-2	TRBJ2-3	TGTGCCAGCAGCCCGAGGACAGACGGCACAGATACGCAGTATTTT	CASSPRTDGTDTQYF
NA	NA	TRBV5-1	TRBJ2-3	TGCGCCAGCAGCTTTAGTCCCGGCACAGATACGCAGTATTTT	CASSFSPGTDTQYF
NA	NA	TRBV5-1	TRBJ1-4	TGCGCCAGCAGCATACAGGGAGTGGAGAAGGAAAAACTGTTTTTT	CASSIQGVEKEKLFF
NA	few	TRBV7-2	TRBJ2-5	TGTGCCAGCAGTTTCAGACCCCCGGCCGTACAAGAGACCCAGTACTTC	CASSFRPPAVQETQYF
NA	many	TRBV29-1	TRBJ1-4	TGCAGCGCTGCAAGGGGGGAAAAACTGTTTTTT	CSAARGEKLFF
TRBD1	few	TRBV5-1	TRBJ2-1	TGCGCCAGCAGCTTGACGGACAGGATGCAGTTCTTC	CASSLTDRMQFF
NA	many	TRBV20-1	TRBJ2-7	TGCAGTGCCCCGAAACCCCGGGACTGGATTAACTACGAGCAGTACTTC	CSAPKPRDWINYEQYF
TRBD2	NA	TRBV3-1	TRBJ2-3	TGTGCCAGCAGCCAAGTTTGGTCTAGCGGGGCCCGCACGGCAGATACGCAGTATTTT	CASSQVWSSGARTADTQYF
NA	many	TRBV5-1	TRBJ1-3	TGCGCCAGCAGCTTGGACAACTCTGGAAACACCATATATTTT	CASSLDNSGNTIYF
TRBD1	few	TRBV20-1	TRBJ1-5	TGCAGTGCTACCGGGACAGGGTATAGCAATCAGCCCCAGCATTTT	CSATGTGYSNQPQHF
NA	many	TRBV28	TRBJ2-5	TGTGCCAGCAGTTATAAAGGGGCCCAGTACTTC	CASSYKGAQYF
TRBD2	few	TRBV6-5	TRBJ2-3	TGTGCCAGCAGTTCGCGTGCGGGGGGTGGAGATACGCAGTATTTT	CASSSRAGGGDTQYF
NA	few	TRBV27	TRBJ1-1	TGTGCCAGCACCACTATGGGGGGGCTGCTGAACACTGAAGCTTTCTTT	CASTTMGGLLNTEAFF
TRBD1	few	TRBV7-9	TRBJ2-5	TGTGCCAGCAGCGAACTATATGGGACAGGGGATCAAGAGACCCAGTACTTC	CASSELYGTGDQETQYF
NA	few	TRBV20-1	TRBJ2-5	TGCAGTGCTAGACTAGGCCCGCGGACCCAGTACTTC	CSARLGPRTQYF
NA	many	TRBV6-1	TRBJ1-4	TGTGCCAGCAGACGAGACAGGACCTCTAATGAAAAACTGTTTTTT	CASRRDRTSNEKLFF
NA	NA	TRBV7-2	TRBJ2-3	TGTGCCAGCAGCAGCCCTGGGGCAGATACGCAGTATTTT	CASSSPGADTQYF
TRBD2	NA	TRBV7-9	TRBJ2-1	TGTGCCAGCTCTTTCTCAGCGGGAGGCACTGAATTCTTC	CASSFSAGGTEFF
NA	many	TRBV12-3/TRBV12-4	TRBJ2-2	TGTGCCAGCAGTACACCGGGCCGCGGGGAGCTGTTTTTT	CASSTPGRGELFF
NA	many	TRBV12-3/TRBV12-4	TRBJ1-1	TGTGCCAGCAGCCCCCATGGGACAATGAACACTGAAGCTTTCTTT	CASSPHGTMNTEAFF
TRBD2	many	TRBV15	TRBJ2-5	TGTGCCACCAGTGACGCTAGCGGGAGTGAGACCCAGTACTTC	CATSDASGSETQYF
TRBD1	many	TRBV12-3/TRBV12-4	TRBJ1-5	TGTGCCAGCAGTCAAGGACAGGTGAATCAGCCCCAGCATTTT	CASSQGQVNQPQHF